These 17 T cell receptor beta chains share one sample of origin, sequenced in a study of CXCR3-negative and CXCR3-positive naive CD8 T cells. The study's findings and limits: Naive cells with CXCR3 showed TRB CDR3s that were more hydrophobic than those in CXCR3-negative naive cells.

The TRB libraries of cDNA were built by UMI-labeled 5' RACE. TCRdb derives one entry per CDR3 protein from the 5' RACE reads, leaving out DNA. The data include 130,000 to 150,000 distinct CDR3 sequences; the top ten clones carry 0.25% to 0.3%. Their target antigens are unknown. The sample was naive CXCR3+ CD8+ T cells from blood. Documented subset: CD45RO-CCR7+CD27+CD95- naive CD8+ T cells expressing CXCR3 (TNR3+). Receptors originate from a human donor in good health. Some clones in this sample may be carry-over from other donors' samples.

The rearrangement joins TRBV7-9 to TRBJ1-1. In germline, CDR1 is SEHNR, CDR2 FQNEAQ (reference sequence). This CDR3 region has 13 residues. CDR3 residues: CASSLPAASEAFF.

CDR3 amino acids: CASSGWSGLEQYF. The V call is TRBV5-1, the J call TRBJ2-7; TCRdb lists TRBD1, though no DNA is available to test this call. CDR3 size: 13 residues. Germline assignment: CDR1 SGHRS and CDR2 YFSETQ. Full variable domain (missing parts from reference TRBV5-1 and TRBJ2-7): KAGVTQTPRYLIKTRGQQVTLSCSPISGHRSVSWYQQTPGQGLQFLFEYFSETQRNKGNFPGRFSGRQFSNSRSEMNVSTLELGDSALYLCASSGWSGLEQYFGPGTRLTVT.

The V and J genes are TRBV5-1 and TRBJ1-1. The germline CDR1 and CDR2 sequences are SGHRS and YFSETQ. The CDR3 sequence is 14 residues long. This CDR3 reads CASSFRRANTEAFF.

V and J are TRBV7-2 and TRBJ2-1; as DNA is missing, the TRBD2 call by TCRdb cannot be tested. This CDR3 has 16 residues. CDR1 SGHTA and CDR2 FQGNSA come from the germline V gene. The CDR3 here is CASTPGASGAKGEQFF.

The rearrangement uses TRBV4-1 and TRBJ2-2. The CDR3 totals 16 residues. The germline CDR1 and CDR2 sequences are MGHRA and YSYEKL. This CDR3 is CASSQVGYANTGELFF.

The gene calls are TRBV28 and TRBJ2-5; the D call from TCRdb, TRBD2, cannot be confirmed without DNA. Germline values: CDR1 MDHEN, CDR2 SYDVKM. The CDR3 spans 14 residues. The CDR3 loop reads CASSRNTEVETQYF.

The CDR3 here is CASSSEDRGRFEQFF. This chain uses TRBV27 with TRBJ2-1; the TCRdb call, TRBD1, lacks DNA for checking. The CDR3 contains 15 residues. Germline V CDR1 and CDR2: MNHEY, SMNVEV (reference sequence).

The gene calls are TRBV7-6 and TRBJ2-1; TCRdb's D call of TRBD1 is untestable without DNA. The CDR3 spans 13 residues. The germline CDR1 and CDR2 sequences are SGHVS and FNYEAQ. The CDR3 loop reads CASSLRGTNEQFF.

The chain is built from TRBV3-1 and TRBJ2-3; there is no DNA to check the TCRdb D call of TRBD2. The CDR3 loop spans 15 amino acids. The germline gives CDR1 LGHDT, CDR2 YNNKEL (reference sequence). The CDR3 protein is CASSQVAGDPDTQYF.

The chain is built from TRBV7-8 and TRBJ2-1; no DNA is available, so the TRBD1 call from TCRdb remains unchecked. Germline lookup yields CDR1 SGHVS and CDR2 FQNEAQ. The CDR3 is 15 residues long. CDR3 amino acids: CASLPSGGRHNEQFF.

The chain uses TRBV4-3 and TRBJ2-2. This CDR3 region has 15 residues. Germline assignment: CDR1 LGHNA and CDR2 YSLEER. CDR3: CASSQAAPNTGELFF.

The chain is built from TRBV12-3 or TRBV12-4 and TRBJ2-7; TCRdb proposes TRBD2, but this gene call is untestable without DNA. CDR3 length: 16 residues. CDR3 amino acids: CTSSLGGQGRFYEQYF.

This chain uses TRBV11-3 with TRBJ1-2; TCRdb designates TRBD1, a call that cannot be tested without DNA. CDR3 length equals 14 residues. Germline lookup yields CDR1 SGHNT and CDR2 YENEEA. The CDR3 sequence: CASSTRGSGYGYTF.

The CDR3 loop reads CSVEGRTAGTTDTQYF. This rearrangement joins TRBV29-1 to TRBJ2-3; TCRdb gives TRBD2 as the D gene, but with no DNA this cannot be confirmed. Per germline, CDR1 SQVTM and CDR2 ANQGSEA. The CDR3 contains 16 residues.

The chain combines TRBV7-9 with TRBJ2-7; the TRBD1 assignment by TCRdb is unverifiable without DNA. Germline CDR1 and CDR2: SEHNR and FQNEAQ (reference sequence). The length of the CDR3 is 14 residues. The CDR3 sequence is CASSPPRTGDEQYF.

The CDR3 region is CASSTTTGVNNEQYF. V is TRBV7-9 and J is TRBJ2-7; TCRdb's D call, TRBD1, is unchecked because there is no DNA. Germline assignment: CDR1 SEHNR and CDR2 FQNEAQ (reference sequence). This CDR3 has 15 amino acids.

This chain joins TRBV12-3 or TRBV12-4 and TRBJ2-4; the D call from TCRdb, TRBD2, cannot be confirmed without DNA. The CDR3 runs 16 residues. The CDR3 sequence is CASSSEREFGKNIQYF.